This TCR beta chain came from a study of early T cells in non-severe SARS-CoV-2 infection. Whole-study context: Alpha and beta chains were unpaired, from unsorted whole-blood bulk RNA. Study-level findings and limits: The matching step, a VDJdb search, favored anti-spike CD8 responses and missed private and CD4 specificities.

TCRdb reprocessed the 5' RACE reads via MiXCR and lists one record per CDR3 protein. The sample has 85,000 to 95,000 distinct CDR3 sequences; roughly 15% are singletons. This clonotype was detected ten times or more. The antigen is not known. Germline V gene sequence: CDR1 ENHRY, CDR2 SYGVKD. CDR3 size: 13 residues. The V end was cut by 8 bases, the J end by 3 bases, with 12 bases between. The sequenced material came from whole blood. This receptor was identified in an adult who was a healthcare worker with PCR-confirmed SARS-CoV-2 infection or an uninfected control (not recorded which). The chain carries TRBV10-3 and TRBJ2-3; D is perhaps TRBD1 or TRBD2 (5 bases each). The CDR3 here is CAIQTGATDTQYF. CDR3 in DNA: TGTGCCATCCAAACCGGGGCGACAGATACGCAGTATTTT.